These T cell receptor beta chains were read from a single sample in a study of T cells in Graves' hyperthyroidism and ophthalmopathy. TCRdb passed the multiplex PCR reads through MiXCR, listing each CDR3 protein once. The sample yields around 600,000 distinct CDR3 sequences, about a sixth seen once. The source material was blood. These receptors were taken from a woman in her thirties or forties with Graves' ophthalmopathy. Each CDR3 is given with its conserved first and last residue. The D gene is left open where the match is weak. Expanded clones get a size class; other rows say once, few or many, or leave the size out.

J gene | D gene | clone size | V gene | CDR3 DNA | CDR3 protein
TRBJ2-5 | . | many | TRBV7-8 | TGTGCCAGCAGCTCCGGGTCCCGCCAGGGAGAGACCCAGTACTTC | CASSSGSRQGETQYF
TRBJ2-7 | TRBD1 | once | TRBV6-1 | TGTGCCATCAGCCACGGGACAGGGGTCTACGAGCAGTACTTC | CAISHGTGVYEQYF
TRBJ1-1 | TRBD1 | few | TRBV10-3 | TGTGCCATCAGTGATGGGACAGGGACCACTGAAGCTTTCTTT | CAISDGTGTTEAFF
TRBJ2-3 | TRBD2 | many | TRBV3-1 | TGTGCCAGCAGCGATAGCTCGGGACTAGCGGGAGGGCCTAGCACAGATACGCAGTATTTT | CASSDSSGLAGGPSTDTQYF
TRBJ2-3 | TRBD2 | few | TRBV15 | TGTGCCACCAGCAGAGAAACTAGCGGGAACACAGATACGCAGTATTTT | CATSRETSGNTDTQYF
TRBJ2-1 | . | many | TRBV11-2 | TGTGCCAGCAGCTTAGAGGCGTTAGGTCGGATAGGGAGTATCAATGAGCAGTTCTTC | CASSLEALGRIGSINEQFF
TRBJ2-5 | TRBD1 | . | TRBV10-3 | TGTGCCAGCAGTGAAGAGGTTGGGACAGGGCCTCAAGAGACCCAGTACTTC | CASSEEVGTGPQETQYF
TRBJ2-3 | . | many | TRBV29-1 | TGCAGCGTCGGACGGAGCACAGATACGCAGTATTTT | CSVGRSTDTQYF
TRBJ2-1 | . | once | TRBV13 | TGCGCCAGCAAGGGTATTTTTGAGCAGTTCTTC | CASKGIFEQFF
TRBJ2-7 | TRBD1 | many | TRBV20-1 | TGCAGTGCAACGCAGGGGGCCGGGGAGCAGTACTTC | CSATQGAGEQYF
TRBJ1-2 | TRBD1 | many | TRBV12-3/TRBV12-4 | TGTGCCAGCAGCTTCACAGGGGTTGACTATGGCTACACCTTC | CASSFTGVDYGYTF
TRBJ2-1 | . | . | TRBV5-5 | TGTGCCAGCAGCTTGGGAGTTACGGAATACAATGAGCAGTTCTTC | CASSLGVTEYNEQFF
TRBJ2-7 | TRBD1 | many | TRBV28 | TGTGCCAGCAGTCCCACCGGGACAGGGTCCTACGAGCAGTACTTC | CASSPTGTGSYEQYF
TRBJ1-5 | TRBD1 | few | TRBV20-1 | TGCAGTGCTAGAGGGACAGGGGGGCAGCCCCAGCATTTT | CSARGTGGQPQHF
TRBJ2-5 | . | many | TRBV18 | TGTGCCAGCTCACCTTACCAAGAGACCCAGTACTTC | CASSPYQETQYF
TRBJ2-1 | TRBD2 | . | TRBV4-1 | TGCGCCAGCAGCCAAGGATCGCAGCGGGGCTTCAATGAGCAGTTCTTC | CASSQGSQRGFNEQFF
TRBJ2-5 | . | . | TRBV5-1 | TGCGCCAGCAGCTTGGGCGCCCCGAGAAAGACCCAGTACTTC | CASSLGAPRKTQYF
TRBJ2-3 | TRBD1 | . | TRBV3-1 | TGTGCCAGCAGCCAAGGGAACACAGGGGGCATGGGAGATACGCAGTATTTT | CASSQGNTGGMGDTQYF
TRBJ1-6 | . | . | TRBV20-1 | TGCAGTGCTAGAGGAAAAGCAGGACTCTCCTATAATTCACCCCTCCACTTT | CSARGKAGLSYNSPLHF
TRBJ1-2 | . | many | TRBV6-2/TRBV6-3 | TGTGCCAGCAGAGGACAAGGCTATGGCTACACCTTC | CASRGQGYGYTF
TRBJ1-2 | . | many | TRBV3-1 | TGTGCCAGCAGCCAAGTGAGGGGCGCAGGGGGCTACACCTTC | CASSQVRGAGGYTF
TRBJ2-7 | . | . | TRBV20-1 | TGCAGTGCTAGAGATCCCCAGGGGAGTCTTAACGAGCAGTACTTC | CSARDPQGSLNEQYF
TRBJ2-4 | . | many | TRBV20-1 | TGCAGTGCTAGAGATCAGGCGGTAGCCAAAAACATTCAGTACTTC | CSARDQAVAKNIQYF
TRBJ2-1 | . | many | TRBV11-3 | TGTGCCAGCAGCTTAGGACCCCCACCCAATGAGCAGTTCTTC | CASSLGPPPNEQFF